Shown below are 6 T cell receptor beta chains from a single sample sequenced in a study of T cell repertoires in cytomegalovirus infection. TCRdb reanalysed the reads using MiXCR and keeps one entry per CDR3 protein. The sample consists of fewer than 300,000 distinct CDR3 sequences, roughly 26% of them appearing once. Sequenced sample: PBMCs. The receptors were gathered from a human donor in good health (CMV status not recorded). Some clones in this sample may be carry-over from other donors' samples.

This clonotype came up a few times. The chain employs TRBV11-2 and TRBJ2-1; D not certain. V was shortened by 3 bases and J by 2 bases, with 8 bases between the two germline ends. The germline CDR1 and CDR2 sequences are SGHAT and FQNNGV. The CDR3 is made up of 14 amino acids. The CDR3 reads CASSLWRTYNEQFF. In DNA, the CDR3 is TGTGCCAGCAGCTTGTGGCGGACCTACAATGAGCAGTTCTTC. The variable domain in full, completed from reference TRBV11-2 and TRBJ2-1, reads EAGVAQSPRYKIIEKRQSVAFWCNPISGHATLYWYQQILGQGPKLLIQFQNNGVVDDSQLPKDRFSAERLKGVDSTLKIQPAKLEDSAVYLCASSLWRTYNEQFFGPGTRLTVL.

V and J are TRBV28 and TRBJ2-5; D is undetermined. CDR1 MDHEN and CDR2 SYDVKM come from the germline V gene. The V end was cut by 6 bases, the J end by 7 bases, with 12 bases between. CDR3 size: 12 residues. The CDR3 reads CASRTGGLTQYF. The CDR3 bases are TGTGCCAGCAGAACGGGTGGGCTGACCCAGTACTTC. Drawing the rest from reference TRBV28 and TRBJ2-5, the complete variable domain is DVKVTQSSRYLVKRTGEKVFLECVQDMDHENMFWYRQDPGLGLRLIYFSYDVKMKEKGDIPEGYSVSREKKERFSLILESASTNQTSMYLCASRTGGLTQYFGPGTRLLVL.

A few counts support this clonotype. The chain employs TRBV12-3 or TRBV12-4 and TRBJ2-5; TRBD2 agrees at 8 bases. V was pared by 2 bases and J by 5 bases, with 7 bases of the junction left unmatched. The CDR3 is 15 residues long. The DNA of the CDR3 is TGTGCCAGCAGTTTACGGCGGGGGGTCGGGGAGACCCAGTACTTC. This sequence encodes CASSLRRGVGETQYF.

The chain couples TRBV24-1 to TRBJ2-3; D call uncertain. This CDR3 is built from 14 residues. The V gene lost 0 bases and the J gene lost 6 bases, with 9 bases spanning the gap. Germline V gives CDR1 KGHDR, CDR2 SFDVKD. The CDR3: CATSDLVKTDTQYF. The CDR3 region has the DNA TGTGCCACCAGTGATTTGGTAAAGACCGATACGCAGTATTTT.

This clonotype was observed many times. The J gene is TRBJ2-2, the V gene TRBV7-2; D uncertain. Germline V gives CDR1 SGHTA, CDR2 FQGNSA. The CDR3 is 17 residues long. Trimming cost V 3 bases and J 1 base, with 15 bases left between them. This CDR3 is CASSFLLAHVNTGELFF. In DNA, the CDR3 is TGTGCCAGCAGCTTTTTACTGGCGCACGTGAACACCGGGGAGCTGTTTTTT.

The J gene is TRBJ2-7, the V gene TRBV2; the D gene could be TRBD1 or TRBD2 (5 bases each). V was cut by 0 bases and J by 0 bases, with 12 bases left in between. The CDR3 loop spans 16 amino acids. Germline CDR1 and CDR2: SNHLY and FYNNEI. CDR3: CASSEARGTSSYEQYF. The CDR3 nucleotides read TGTGCCAGCAGTGAAGCACGGGGCACTAGCTCCTACGAGCAGTACTTC. Full variable domain (outside the CDR3, taken from reference TRBV2 and TRBJ2-7): EPEVTQTPSHQVTQMGQEVILRCVPISNHLYFYWYRQILGQKVEFLVSFYNNEISEKSEIFDDQFSVERPDGSNFTLKIRSTKLEDSAMYFCASSEARGTSSYEQYFGPGTRLTVT.